These 3 T cell receptor beta chains were all obtained from the same sample, sequenced in a study of CD8 T cells in Susac syndrome. An input of roughly 0.5 to 1 ug of RNA was subjected to reverse transcription using random hexamers. One entry per CDR3 protein, called by TCRdb with MiXCR from the immunoSEQ multiplex PCR reads. The sample yields about 52,000 distinct CDR3 sequences, 93% seen once. What was sequenced was CD8+ T cells from PBMCs. The receptors originated from a human donor with multiple sclerosis.

This rearrangement joins TRBV7-2 to TRBJ2-5; the D gene is possibly TRBD1 (6 bases). Germline assignment: CDR1 SGHTA and CDR2 FQGNSA. This CDR3 region has 16 residues. The V gene lost 3 bases and the J gene lost 4 bases, with 18 bases spanning the gap. The CDR3 spells CASSFLWGPLGETQYF. CDR3 DNA: TGTGCCAGCAGCTTCCTATGGGGGCCCCTCGGAGAGACCCAGTACTTC.

This rearrangement joins TRBV2 to TRBJ1-2; the D gene is possibly TRBD1 (5 bases). The CDR3 has 15 amino acids. Germline lookup yields CDR1 SNHLY and CDR2 FYNNEI. V dropped 8 bases and J dropped 4 bases, with 20 bases sitting between them. DNA of the CDR3: TGTGCCAGCCAAAATAAACTCGACAGTACCTATGGCTACACCTTC. It specifies CASQNKLDSTYGYTF.

Note on this clonotype: One end of the junction does not line up with germline, which may come from a read error. The V call is TRBV29-1, the J call TRBJ2-1, with TRBD2 matching 14 bases. Germline V gives CDR1 SQVTM, CDR2 ANQGSEA. This CDR3 comprises 14 residues. CDR3 in DNA: TGTAGCGTTGAGAGGACTAGCGGGGGGTTTGAGCAGTTCTTC. Translation: CSVERTSGGFEQFF.